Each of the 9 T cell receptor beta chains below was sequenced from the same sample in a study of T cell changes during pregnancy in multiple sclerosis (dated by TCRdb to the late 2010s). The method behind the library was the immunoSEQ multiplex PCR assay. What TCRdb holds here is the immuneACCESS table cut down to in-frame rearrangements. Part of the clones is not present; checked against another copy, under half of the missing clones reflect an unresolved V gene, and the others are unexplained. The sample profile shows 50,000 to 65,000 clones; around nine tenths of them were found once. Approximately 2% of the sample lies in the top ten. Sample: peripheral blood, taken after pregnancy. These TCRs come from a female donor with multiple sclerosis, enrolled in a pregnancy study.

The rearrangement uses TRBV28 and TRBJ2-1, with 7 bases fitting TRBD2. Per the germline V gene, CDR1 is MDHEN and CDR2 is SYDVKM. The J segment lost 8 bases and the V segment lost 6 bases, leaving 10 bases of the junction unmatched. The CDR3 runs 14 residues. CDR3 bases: TGTGCCAGCAGGGGGGGGACTCCGAGGGATGAGCAGTTCTTC. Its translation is CASRGGTPRDEQFF.

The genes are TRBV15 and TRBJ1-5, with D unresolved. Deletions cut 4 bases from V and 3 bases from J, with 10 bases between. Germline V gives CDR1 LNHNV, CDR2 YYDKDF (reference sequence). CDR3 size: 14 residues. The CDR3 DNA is TGTGCCACCAGCACCCGACGGGACAATCAGCCCCAGCATTTT. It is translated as CATSTRRDNQPQHF.

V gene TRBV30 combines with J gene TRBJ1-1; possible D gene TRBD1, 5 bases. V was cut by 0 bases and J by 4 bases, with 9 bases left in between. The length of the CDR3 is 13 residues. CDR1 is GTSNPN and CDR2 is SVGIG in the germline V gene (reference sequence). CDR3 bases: TGTGCCTGGAGTGTACTAAGGGGCACTGAAGCTTTCTTT. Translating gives CAWSVLRGTEAFF.

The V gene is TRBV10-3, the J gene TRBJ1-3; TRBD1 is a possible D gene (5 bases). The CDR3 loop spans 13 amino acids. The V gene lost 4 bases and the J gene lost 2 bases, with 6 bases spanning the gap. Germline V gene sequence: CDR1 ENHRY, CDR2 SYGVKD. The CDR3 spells CAISGTTGNTIYF. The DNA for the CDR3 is TGTGCCATCAGTGGGACAACTGGAAACACCATATATTTT.

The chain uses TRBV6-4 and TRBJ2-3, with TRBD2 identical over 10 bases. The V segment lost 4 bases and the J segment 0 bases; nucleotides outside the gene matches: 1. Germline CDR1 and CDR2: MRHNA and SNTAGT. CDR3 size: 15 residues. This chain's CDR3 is CASSGLAGSTDTQYF. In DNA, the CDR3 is TGTGCCAGCAGTGGACTAGCGGGCAGCACAGATACGCAGTATTTT.

CDR3 sequence (DNA): TGTGCCAGCAGCCTCGGAGATTTCAGGGACACTGAAGCTTTCTTT. Its translation: CASSLGDFRDTEAFF. This chain links TRBV7-9 with TRBJ1-1; D possibly corresponds to TRBD1 (5 bases). V lost 5 bases to trimming and J lost 3 bases, with 16 bases between them. This CDR3 has 15 amino acids. Germline CDR1 and CDR2: SEHNR and FQNEAQ (reference sequence).

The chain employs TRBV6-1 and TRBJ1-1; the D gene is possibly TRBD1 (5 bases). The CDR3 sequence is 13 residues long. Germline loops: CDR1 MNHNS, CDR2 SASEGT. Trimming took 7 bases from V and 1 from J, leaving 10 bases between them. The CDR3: CASNRQSNTEAFF. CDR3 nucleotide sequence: TGTGCCAGCAACCGACAGTCGAACACTGAAGCTTTCTTT.

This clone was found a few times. The CDR3 protein is CASRPNRGADTEAFF. CDR3 sequence (DNA): TGTGCCAGCAGACCGAACAGGGGGGCCGACACTGAAGCTTTCTTT. The chain carries TRBV7-2 and TRBJ1-1, with 8 bases identical to TRBD1. J lost 3 bases, V lost 6 bases, and 9 bases had no gene match. The CDR3 consists of 15 residues. Germline lookup yields CDR1 SGHTA and CDR2 FQGNSA.

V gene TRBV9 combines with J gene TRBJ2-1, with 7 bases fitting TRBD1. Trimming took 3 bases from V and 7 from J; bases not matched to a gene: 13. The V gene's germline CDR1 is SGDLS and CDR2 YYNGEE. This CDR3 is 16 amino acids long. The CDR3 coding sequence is TGTGCCAGCAGCGGAACAGGGGCCAGGAGGTGGAATGAGCAGTTCTTC. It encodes CASSGTGARRWNEQFF.